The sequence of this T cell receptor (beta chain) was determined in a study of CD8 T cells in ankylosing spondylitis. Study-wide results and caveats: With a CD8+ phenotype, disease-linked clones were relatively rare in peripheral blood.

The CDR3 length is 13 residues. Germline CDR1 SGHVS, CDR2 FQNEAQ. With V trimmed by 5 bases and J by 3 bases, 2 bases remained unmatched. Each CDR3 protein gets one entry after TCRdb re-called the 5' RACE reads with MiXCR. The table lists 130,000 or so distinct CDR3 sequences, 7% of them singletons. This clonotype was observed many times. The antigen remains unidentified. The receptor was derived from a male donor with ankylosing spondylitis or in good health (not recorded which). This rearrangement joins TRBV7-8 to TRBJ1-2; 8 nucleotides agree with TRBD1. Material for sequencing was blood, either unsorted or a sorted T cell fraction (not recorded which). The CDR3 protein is CASSPGQDYGYTF. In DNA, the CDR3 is TGTGCCAGCAGCCCGGGACAGGACTATGGCTACACCTTC.